The sequence of this T cell receptor (beta chain) was determined in a study of T cell responses to AZD1222 COVID-19 vaccine. The study's findings and limits: Most donors were white British and more were female, and clonal diversity was possibly underestimated. Just 5 or 6 AZD1222 recipients tested seropositive at baseline. CD4 TCRs linked to vaccination spanned spike, dominating at 160-218 and 743-854. When two AZD1222 doses had been given, Spike-specific TCR breadth and depth rose.

Method: immunoSEQ multiplex PCR; TCRdb's copy keeps in-frame clones and lacks some. The top ten hold around 7.1% of the sample, which has around 74,000 clones, about 92% seen once. As regards this clone: The antigen remains undetermined.

Germline CDR1 and CDR2: SNHLY and FYNNEI. Trimming left V 0 bases short and J 5 bases short, with 10 bases between. The CDR3 has 14 residues. The sequences come from peripheral blood, collected on day 0 of MenACWY control vaccination. The chain joins TRBV2 to TRBJ2-5; a possible D gene is TRBD2 (6 bases). The source of this sequence is an adult in good health. CDR3 nucleotide sequence: TGTGCCAGCAGTGAAGCCGCGGGGCGGGAGACCCAGTACTTC. Translating gives CASSEAAGRETQYF.